This T cell receptor beta chain originates from a study of Ad26.COV2.S vaccination and SARS-CoV-2 variants. Study-wide results and caveats: It was vaccine recipients, not placebo recipients, who had the higher spike-specific TCR breadth. Breadth, reportedly substantial, characterized the spike-specific CD8+ and CD4+ T cell responses after vaccination.

On this clone: Its antigen is currently unknown. This sample includes further DNA sequences coding for the same CDR3.

Trimming shortened V by 2 bases and J by 0 bases, and 6 bases separated the two germline ends. CDR3 length equals 13 residues. Germline V lookup: CDR1 SGDLS, CDR2 YYNGEE. Produced via immunoSEQ multiplex PCR; TCRdb's table is partial and in-frame only. The sample carries about 350,000 clones, about nine tenths recorded once. The treatment: some 20 received Ad26.COV2.S at low or high dose, single or two shots; a few received placebo; per-sample allocation not given. Specimens were obtained on day 63 following the first vaccine or placebo injection. The chain uses TRBV9 and TRBJ2-7; TRBD1 is a possible D gene (5 bases). The receptor was isolated from a person between 18 and 65 years old who received the Ad26.COV2.S COVID-19 vaccine or a placebo. This specimen was peripheral blood, taken in a trial of Ad26.COV2.S vaccine versus placebo. The CDR3 spells CASSVDSSYEQYF. The CDR3 region has the DNA TGTGCCAGCAGCGTCGACAGCTCCTACGAGCAGTACTTC.